Given below is one T cell receptor (beta chain) in context. What it binds is not known. Generated by immunoSEQ multiplex PCR, the TCRdb table keeps only in-frame clones and is missing some. The data hold around 100,000 clones, with 90% to 95% observed a single time. The data originate from a study of T cell responses to AZD1222 COVID-19 vaccine. Findings of the study overall: Females outnumbered males among donors, who were mostly white British; clonal diversity was possibly underestimated.

The specimen was peripheral blood, collected on day 0 of AZD1222 vaccination. The TCR originated in an adult in good health.

CDR3 coding DNA: TGTGCCAGCAGTTTATCAGGGAGGACTGAAGCTTTCTTT. Protein: CASSLSGRTEAFF. This rearrangement joins TRBV12-3 or TRBV12-4 to TRBJ1-1, with D possibly being TRBD1 (5 bases). CDR3 length equals 13 residues. Deletions cut 2 bases from V and 5 bases from J, with 9 bases between.